This TCR beta chain is from a study of naive and memory T cell subsets. Study results and limitations: In CD4 and CD8 cells, diversity dropped from naive through EMRA. Naive repertoires, especially CD8, held a few larger clonotypes, possibly memory cells re-expressing CD45RA.

In regard to this clonotype: Its matching antigen is unknown.

The germline V gene has CDR1 MDHEN and CDR2 SYDVKM. The CDR3 is 15 amino acids. The V and J ends lost 4 bases and 3 bases respectively, with 14 bases between them. The beta constant-region primer was an equimolar mix of two oligonucleotides covering TRBC1 and TRBC2. Ligated cDNA was amplified by four rounds of PCR with nested alpha and beta constant-region primers and SP2. A 12-nucleotide UMI and the SP2 primer were added to the cDNA 3' end by oligonucleotide ligation. Using its own MiXCR run on the UMI-ligation and nested PCR reads, TCRdb lists one record per CDR3 protein. The data contain roughly 150,000 distinct CDR3 sequences, approximately 24% of them singletons. Overnight CMV lysate stimulation of fresh PBMCs defined donor CMV status by CD4+ IFNgamma. Cells stained for CD3, CD4, CD8, CD45RA and CD27 were sorted into four subsets.

The material sequenced was naive CD4+ T cells from blood. The clonotype originates from a human donor in good health. This chain connects TRBV28 to TRBJ2-3; maybe TRBD2 (6 bases). CDR3 coding DNA: TGTGCCAGCAGTTCCGGGGGAGCGGGTACAGATACGCAGTATTTT. It yields the protein CASSSGGAGTDTQYF.